The entry that follows covers one T cell receptor (beta chain) sequence. Its target is unknown. Trimming cost V 1 base and J 4 bases; bases outside gene matches: 6. The germline CDR1 and CDR2 sequences are LNHNV and YYDKDF (reference sequence). This CDR3 is built from 16 residues. Genomic DNA from each subset was divided evenly over several immunoSEQ plates. TCRdb's table, derived via immunoSEQ multiplex PCR, lists solely in-frame clones and lacks some. The sample has about 1.5 million clones, about 98% seen once. The data were taken from a study of shared clonotypes between healthy human individuals. Within Nashville, Tennessee resided all donors, each a Caucasian adult. Study results and limitations: Clonotypes shared by all four donors outscored non-shared clonotypes in generation probability. Naive CD4 clonotypes overlapped across a handful of donors at about 5.3%.

The V call is TRBV15, the J call TRBJ2-5, with 10 nucleotides matching TRBD2. This TCR was recovered from a young man in good health. The specimen sequenced was naive CD4+ T cells sorted from blood. Subset: CD45RA+ positively selected. CDR3 protein: CATSRVLAGAGETQYF. Written as DNA, the CDR3 is TGTGCCACCAGCAGAGTTCTAGCGGGAGCTGGAGAGACCCAGTACTTC.